The 3 T cell receptor beta chains listed next were all sequenced from one sample in a study of blood T cell repertoires in COVID-19. The repertoire was sequenced with immunoSEQ multiplex PCR; TCRdb's copy has only in-frame clones and lacks some. The sample carries hundreds of thousands of clones, roughly 80% recorded once. The material sequenced was peripheral blood. The origin of the receptors is a woman of 80 years or more with active or convalescent COVID-19.

The chain recombines TRBV7-2 with TRBJ1-2; unclear D gene. Trimming removed 5 bases at V and 0 bases at J, with 13 bases between. The germline V gene has CDR1 SGHTA and CDR2 FQGNSA. The CDR3 runs 15 residues. The CDR3, as DNA: TGTGCCAGCAGCCGTCCAGGCGTATCTAACTATGGCTACACCTTC. Its translation is CASSRPGVSNYGYTF.

The rearrangement links TRBV30 to TRBJ2-1; 8 bases fit TRBD2. Germline V gene data show CDR1 as GTSNPN and CDR2 as SVGIG (reference sequence). The CDR3 sequence is 16 residues long. Germline trimming cut 0 bases from V and 4 bases from J; bases unmatched to any gene: 8. CDR3 DNA sequence: TGTGCCTGGAGTGTACTAGGGAGCGGGGGATACAATGAGCAGTTCTTC. It codes for CAWSVLGSGGYNEQFF. Based on the CDR3 plus reference TRBV30 and TRBJ2-1, the full variable domain is SQTIHQWPATLVQPVGSPLSLECTVEGTSNPNLYWYRQAAGRGLQLLFYSVGIGQISSEVPQNLSASRPQDRQFILSSKKLLLSDSGFYLCAWSVLGSGGYNEQFFGPGTRLTVL.

Concerning this clone itself: Additional DNA sequences in this sample encode the identical CDR3. The chain carries TRBV9 and TRBJ1-1; possibly TRBD1 for D (5 bases). CDR1 and CDR2 (germline): SGDLS, YYNGEE. This CDR3 spans 16 amino acids. V gave up 3 bases and J gave up 5 bases, with 20 bases separating them. CDR3: CASSAIPGNRNTEAFF. The CDR3 nucleotides read TGTGCCAGCAGCGCGATCCCAGGGAATAGGAATACTGAAGCTTTCTTT.